The sequence of this T cell receptor beta chain was determined in a study of cytomegalovirus exposure and HLA in healthy donors. CDR1 is SGDLS, CDR2 YYNGEE, per germline. J gave up 1 base and V 0 bases, and 6 bases lay outside the gene matches. This CDR3 has 17 residues. 60 Vbeta and 13 Jbeta primers were used in PCR. Only in-frame clones appear in the TCRdb table, and some are missing; sequencing was by immunoSEQ multiplex PCR. Among some 45,000 clones, about 47% were seen once, and the ten largest hold 9% to 13%. This sequence originates from a human donor in good health. The V call is TRBV9, the J call TRBJ2-3, with TRBD2 identical over 9 bases. The specimen was PBMCs. As DNA, the CDR3 is TGTGCCAGCAGCGTAGCGGCGGGAGGGACCCGCACAGATACGCAGTATTTT. Its translation is CASSVAAGGTRTDTQYF.